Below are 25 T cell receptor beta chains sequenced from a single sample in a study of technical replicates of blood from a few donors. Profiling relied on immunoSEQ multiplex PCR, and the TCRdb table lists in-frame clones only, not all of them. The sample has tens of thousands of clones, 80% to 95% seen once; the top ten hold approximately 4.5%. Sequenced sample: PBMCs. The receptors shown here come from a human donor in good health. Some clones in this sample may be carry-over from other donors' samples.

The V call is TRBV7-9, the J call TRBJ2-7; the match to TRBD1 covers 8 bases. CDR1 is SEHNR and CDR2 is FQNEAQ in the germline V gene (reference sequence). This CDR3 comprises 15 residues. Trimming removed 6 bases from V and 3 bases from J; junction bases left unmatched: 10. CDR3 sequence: CASSYIETGDYEQYF. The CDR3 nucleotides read TGTGCCAGCAGTTATATCGAGACAGGGGACTACGAGCAGTACTTC.

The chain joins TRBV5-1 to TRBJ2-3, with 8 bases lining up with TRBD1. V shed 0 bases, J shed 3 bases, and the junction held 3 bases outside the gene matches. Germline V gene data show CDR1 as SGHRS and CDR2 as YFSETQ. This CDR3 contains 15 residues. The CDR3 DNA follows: TGCGCCAGCAGCTTGGAGGACAGGGCGACAGATACGCAGTATTTT. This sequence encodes CASSLEDRATDTQYF.

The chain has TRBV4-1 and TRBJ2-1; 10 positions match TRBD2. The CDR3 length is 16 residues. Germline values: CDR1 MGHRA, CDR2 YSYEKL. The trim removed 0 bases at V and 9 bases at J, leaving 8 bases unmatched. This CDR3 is CASSQEVRTSGTEQFF. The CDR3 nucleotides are TGCGCCAGCAGCCAAGAGGTGCGGACTAGCGGTACTGAGCAGTTCTTC.

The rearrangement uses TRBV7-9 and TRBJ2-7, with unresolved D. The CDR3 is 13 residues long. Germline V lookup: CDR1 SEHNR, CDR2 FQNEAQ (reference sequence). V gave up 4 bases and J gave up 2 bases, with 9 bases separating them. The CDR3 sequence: CASSSTLTYEQYF. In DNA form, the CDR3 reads TGTGCCAGCAGCTCGACACTGACCTACGAGCAGTACTTC.

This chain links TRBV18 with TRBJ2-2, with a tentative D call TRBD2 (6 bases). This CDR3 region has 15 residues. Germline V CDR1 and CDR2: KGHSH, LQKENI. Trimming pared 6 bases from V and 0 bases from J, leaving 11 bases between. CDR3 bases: TGTGCCAGCTCGCCCGGGACTTCGAACACCGGGGAGCTGTTTTTT. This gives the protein CASSPGTSNTGELFF.

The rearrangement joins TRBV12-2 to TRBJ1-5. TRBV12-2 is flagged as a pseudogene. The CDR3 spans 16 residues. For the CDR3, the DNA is TGTGCAAGTCGCACCCGAGTTGGGGAGGCCAATCAGCCCCAGCATTTT. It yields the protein CASRTRVGEANQPQHF.

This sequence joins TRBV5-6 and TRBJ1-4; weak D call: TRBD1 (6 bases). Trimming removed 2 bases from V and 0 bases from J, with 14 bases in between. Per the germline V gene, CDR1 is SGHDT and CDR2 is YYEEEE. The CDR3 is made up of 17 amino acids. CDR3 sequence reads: CASSLTGHLATNEKLFF. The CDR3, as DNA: TGTGCCAGCAGCTTAACGGGACACCTTGCAACTAATGAAAAACTGTTTTTT.

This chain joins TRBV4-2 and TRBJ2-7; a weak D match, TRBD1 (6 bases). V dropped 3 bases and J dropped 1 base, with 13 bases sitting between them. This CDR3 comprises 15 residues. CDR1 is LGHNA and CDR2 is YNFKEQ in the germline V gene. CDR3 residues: CASSQTEDSSYEQYF. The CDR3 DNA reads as TGTGCCAGCAGCCAGACAGAGGACAGTTCCTACGAGCAGTACTTC.

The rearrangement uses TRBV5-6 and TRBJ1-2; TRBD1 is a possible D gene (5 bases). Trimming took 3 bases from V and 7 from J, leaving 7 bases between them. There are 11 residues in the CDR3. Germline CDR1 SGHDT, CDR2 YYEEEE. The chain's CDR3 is CASSYRTGYTF. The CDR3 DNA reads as TGTGCCAGCAGCTACAGGACTGGCTACACCTTC.

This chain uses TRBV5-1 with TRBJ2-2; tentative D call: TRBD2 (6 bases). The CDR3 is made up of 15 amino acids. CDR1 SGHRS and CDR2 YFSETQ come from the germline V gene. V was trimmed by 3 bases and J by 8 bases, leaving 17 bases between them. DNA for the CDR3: TGCGCCAGCAGCTCGGAGGGTAACGTTCTTGGGGAGCTGTTTTTT. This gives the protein CASSSEGNVLGELFF.

The CDR3 is CSAAGATNTEAFF. The CDR3 nucleotides are TGCAGCGCAGCAGGGGCGACGAACACTGAAGCTTTCTTT. The chain combines TRBV29-1 with TRBJ1-1, with TRBD1 as a possible D gene (6 bases). V was cut by 7 bases and J by 1 base, with 13 bases left in between. CDR1 SQVTM and CDR2 ANQGSEA come from the germline V gene. The CDR3 loop spans 13 amino acids. The variable domain in full, completed from reference TRBV29-1 and TRBJ1-1, reads SAVISQKPSRDICQRGTSLTIQCQVDSQVTMMFWYRQQPGQSLTLIATANQGSEATYESGFVIDKFPISRPNLTFSTLTVSNMSPEDSSIYLCSAAGATNTEAFFGQGTRLTVV.

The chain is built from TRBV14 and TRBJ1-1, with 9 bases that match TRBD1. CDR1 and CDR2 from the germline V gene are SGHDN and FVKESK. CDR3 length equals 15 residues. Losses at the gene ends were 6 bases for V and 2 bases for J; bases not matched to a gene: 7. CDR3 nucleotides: TGTGCCAGCAGGGAAACAGGGGGCCGCAACACTGAAGCTTTCTTT. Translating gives CASRETGGRNTEAFF.

CDR3: CASSFSVDEQYF. CDR3 sequence (DNA): TGCGCCAGCAGCTTCTCCGTAGACGAGCAGTACTTC. V gene TRBV10-2 combines with J gene TRBJ2-7; D gene ambiguous. The CDR3 is 12 residues long. Germline V gene sequence: CDR1 WSHSY, CDR2 SAAADI. Trimming took 6 bases from V and 5 from J, leaving 11 bases between them.

CDR3 sequence (DNA): TGTGCCAGCAGCCCTGGGGAGGCCTCTAACTATGGCTACACCTTC. This gives the protein CASSPGEASNYGYTF. The chain is built from TRBV4-2 and TRBJ1-2; D remains ambiguous. CDR1 is LGHNA, CDR2 YNFKEQ, per germline. The V gene lost 4 bases and the J gene lost 0 bases, with 12 bases spanning the gap. CDR3 length equals 15 residues.

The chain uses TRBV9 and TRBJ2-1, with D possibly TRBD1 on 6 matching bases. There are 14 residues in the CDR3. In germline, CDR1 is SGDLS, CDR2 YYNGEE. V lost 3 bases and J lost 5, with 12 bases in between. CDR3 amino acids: CASSGGRGDNEQFF. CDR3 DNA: TGTGCCAGCAGCGGGGGCAGGGGAGACAATGAGCAGTTCTTC.

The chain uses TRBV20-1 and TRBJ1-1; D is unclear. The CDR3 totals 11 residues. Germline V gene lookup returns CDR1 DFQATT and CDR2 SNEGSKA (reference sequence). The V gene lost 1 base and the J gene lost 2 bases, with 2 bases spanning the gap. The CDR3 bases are TGCAGTGCTAGAGCAAACACTGAAGCTTTCTTT. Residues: CSARANTEAFF.

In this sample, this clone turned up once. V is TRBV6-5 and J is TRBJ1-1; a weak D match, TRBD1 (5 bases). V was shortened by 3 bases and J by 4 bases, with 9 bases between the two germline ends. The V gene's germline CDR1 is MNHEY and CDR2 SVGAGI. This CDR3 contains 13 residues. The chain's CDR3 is CASSYRRGTEAFF. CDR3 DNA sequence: TGTGCCAGCAGTTATAGGAGGGGCACTGAAGCTTTCTTT.

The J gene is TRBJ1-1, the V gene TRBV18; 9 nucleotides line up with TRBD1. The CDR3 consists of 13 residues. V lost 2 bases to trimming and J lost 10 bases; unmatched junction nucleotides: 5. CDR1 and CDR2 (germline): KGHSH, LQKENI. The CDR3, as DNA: TGTGCCAGCTCACCAGGGGGACAGGGATCAGCTTTCTTT. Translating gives CASSPGGQGSAFF.

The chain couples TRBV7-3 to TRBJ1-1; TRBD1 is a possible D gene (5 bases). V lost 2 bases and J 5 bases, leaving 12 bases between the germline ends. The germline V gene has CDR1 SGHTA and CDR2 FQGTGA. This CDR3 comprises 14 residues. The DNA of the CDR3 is TGTGCCAGCAGCTTATCGGCCGGGGGGACTGAAGCTTTCTTT. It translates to CASSLSAGGTEAFF.

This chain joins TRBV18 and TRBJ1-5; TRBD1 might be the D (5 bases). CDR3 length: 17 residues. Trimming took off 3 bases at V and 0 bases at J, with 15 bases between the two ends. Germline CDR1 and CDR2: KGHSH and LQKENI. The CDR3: CASSPSMGGSSNQPQHF. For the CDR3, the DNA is TGTGCCAGCTCACCTTCCATGGGGGGGAGTAGCAATCAGCCCCAGCATTTT.

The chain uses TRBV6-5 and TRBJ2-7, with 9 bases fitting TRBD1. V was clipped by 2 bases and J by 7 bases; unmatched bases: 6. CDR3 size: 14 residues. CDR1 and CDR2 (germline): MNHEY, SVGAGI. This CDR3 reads CASSYQDRGREQYF. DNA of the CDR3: TGTGCCAGCAGTTACCAGGACAGGGGTCGGGAGCAGTACTTC.

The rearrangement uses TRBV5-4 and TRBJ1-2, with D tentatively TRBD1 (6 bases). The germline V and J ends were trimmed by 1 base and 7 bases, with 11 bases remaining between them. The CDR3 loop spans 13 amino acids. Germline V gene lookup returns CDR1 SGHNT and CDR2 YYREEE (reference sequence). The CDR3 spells CASSLSGAGGYTF. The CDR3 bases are TGTGCCAGCAGCTTGTCAGGGGCTGGTGGCTACACCTTC.

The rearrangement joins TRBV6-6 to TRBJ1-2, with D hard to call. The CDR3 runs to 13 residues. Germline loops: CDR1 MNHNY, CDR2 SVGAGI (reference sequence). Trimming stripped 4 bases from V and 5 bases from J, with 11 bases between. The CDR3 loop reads CASSLPTVYGYTF. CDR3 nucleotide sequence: TGTGCCAGCAGTTTACCGACTGTTTATGGCTACACCTTC.

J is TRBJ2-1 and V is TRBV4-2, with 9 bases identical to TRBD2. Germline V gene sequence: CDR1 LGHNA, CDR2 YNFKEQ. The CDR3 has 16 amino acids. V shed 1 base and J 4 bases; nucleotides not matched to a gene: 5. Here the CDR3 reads CASSQGTSEQYNEQFF. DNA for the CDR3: TGTGCCAGCAGCCAAGGGACTAGCGAACAGTACAATGAGCAGTTCTTC.

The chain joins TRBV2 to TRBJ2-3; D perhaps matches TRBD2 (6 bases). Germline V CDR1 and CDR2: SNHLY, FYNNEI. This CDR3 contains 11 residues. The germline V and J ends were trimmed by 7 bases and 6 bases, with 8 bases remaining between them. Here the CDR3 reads CASKRGDTQYF. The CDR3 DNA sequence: TGTGCCAGCAAACGGGGGGATACGCAGTATTTT.